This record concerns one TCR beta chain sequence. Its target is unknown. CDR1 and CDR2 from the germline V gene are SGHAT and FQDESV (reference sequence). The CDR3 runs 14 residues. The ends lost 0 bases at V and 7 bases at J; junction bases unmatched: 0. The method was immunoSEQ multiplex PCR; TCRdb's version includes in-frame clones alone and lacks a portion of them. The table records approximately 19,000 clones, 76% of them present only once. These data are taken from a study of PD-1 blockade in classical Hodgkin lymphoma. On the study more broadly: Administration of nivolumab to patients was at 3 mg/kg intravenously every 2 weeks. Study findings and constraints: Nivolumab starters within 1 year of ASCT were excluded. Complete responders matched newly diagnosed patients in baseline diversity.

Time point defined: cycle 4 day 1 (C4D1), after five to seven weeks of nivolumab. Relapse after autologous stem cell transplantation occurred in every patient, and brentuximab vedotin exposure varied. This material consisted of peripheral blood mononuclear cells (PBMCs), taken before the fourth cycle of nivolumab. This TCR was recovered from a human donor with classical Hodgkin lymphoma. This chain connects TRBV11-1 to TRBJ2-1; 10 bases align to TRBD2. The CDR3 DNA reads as TGTGCCAGCAGCTTAGCACTAGCGGGGAATGAGCAGTTCTTC. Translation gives CASSLALAGNEQFF.